This T cell receptor beta chain was sequenced during a study of cytomegalovirus exposure and HLA in healthy donors. The study's findings and limits: Previously analyzed data showed that most TCR beta V segments were productive at a frequency of about 87% or about 30%. A later examination showed that TCR association rates differed by HLA locus, with DRB1 most and HLA-C fewest. Other equally common chains were less clonally expanded than HLA-associated TCR beta chains, a later analysis showed.

The ends were cut back, 4 bases at V and 7 bases at J, with 20 bases in the middle. The CDR3 totals 16 residues. The germline CDR1 and CDR2 sequences are SGHDT and YYEEEE. Primers included in the PCR were 60 Vbeta and 13 Jbeta primers. Repertoires were generated with immunoSEQ multiplex PCR, while TCRdb's copy carries only in-frame clones and drops some. The sample records approximately 240,000 clones, roughly 87% being singletons. A word on this clone: Its antigen remains unknown.

The source material was PBMCs. This receptor was taken from a woman between 40 and 50 years old in good health and CMV-seropositive. This chain links TRBV5-6 with TRBJ1-4, with D tentatively TRBD1 (6 bases). The CDR3 DNA reads TGTGCCAGCAGCCCACAAACAGGGTATTCAAGTGAAAAACTGTTTTTT. This translates into CASSPQTGYSSEKLFF.